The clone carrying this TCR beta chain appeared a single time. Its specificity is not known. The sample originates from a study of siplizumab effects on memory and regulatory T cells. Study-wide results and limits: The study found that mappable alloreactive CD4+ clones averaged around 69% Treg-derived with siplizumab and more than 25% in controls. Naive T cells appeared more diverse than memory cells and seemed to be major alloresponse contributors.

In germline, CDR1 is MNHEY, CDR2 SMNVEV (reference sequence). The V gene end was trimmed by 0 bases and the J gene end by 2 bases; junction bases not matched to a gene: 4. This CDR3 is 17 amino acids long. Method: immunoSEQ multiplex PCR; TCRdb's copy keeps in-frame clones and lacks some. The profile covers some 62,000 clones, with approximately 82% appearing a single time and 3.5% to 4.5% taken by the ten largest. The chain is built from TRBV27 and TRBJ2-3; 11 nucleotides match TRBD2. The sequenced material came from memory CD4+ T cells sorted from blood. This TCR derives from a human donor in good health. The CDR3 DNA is TGTGCCAGCAGTTTATCGGGACTAGCGGAGTTCACAGATACGCAGTATTTT. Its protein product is CASSLSGLAEFTDTQYF.